This TCR beta chain was sequenced during a study of response to subunit inactivated influenza vaccine. Study observations and caveats: It was suggested by the authors that few new T cells are recruited by each seasonal influenza vaccination.

This clonotype was counted between two and nine times. Its matching antigen is unknown. TCRdb reprocessed the RT-PCR reads with MiXCR, giving one entry per CDR3 protein. The repertoire holds approximately 500,000 distinct CDR3 sequences, with 12% to 15% as singletons. The V and J ends lost 6 bases and 5 bases, in that order; junction bases with no gene match: 11. This CDR3 has 16 residues. Germline CDR1 SGHTA, CDR2 FQGNSA. The chain combines TRBV7-2 with TRBJ2-1, with 9 bases fitting TRBD2. This specimen was PBMCs from blood, taken approximately 13 days after vaccination. The TCR originated in a man in his forties or fifties who received an inactivated influenza vaccine. Here the CDR3 reads CASSKLSGGSNNEQFF. DNA of the CDR3: TGTGCCAGCAGTAAACTAAGCGGGGGGTCAAACAATGAGCAGTTCTTC.